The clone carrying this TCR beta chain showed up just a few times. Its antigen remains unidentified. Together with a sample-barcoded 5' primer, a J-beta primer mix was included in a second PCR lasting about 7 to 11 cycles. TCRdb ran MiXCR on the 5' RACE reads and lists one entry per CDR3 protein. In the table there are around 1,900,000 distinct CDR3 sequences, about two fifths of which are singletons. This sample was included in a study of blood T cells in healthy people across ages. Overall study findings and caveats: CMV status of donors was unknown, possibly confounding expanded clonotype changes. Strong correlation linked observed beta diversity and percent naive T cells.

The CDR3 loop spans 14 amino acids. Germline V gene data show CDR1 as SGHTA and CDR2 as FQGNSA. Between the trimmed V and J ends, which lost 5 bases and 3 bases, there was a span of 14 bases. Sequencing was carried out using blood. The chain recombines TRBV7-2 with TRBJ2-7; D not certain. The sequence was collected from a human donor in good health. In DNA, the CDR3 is TGTGCCAGCAGCATATTCGAGACCGTCTACGAGCAGTACTTC. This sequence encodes CASSIFETVYEQYF.